The 9 T cell receptor beta chains presented below share a single source sample, sequenced in a study of cytomegalovirus exposure and HLA in healthy donors. PCR involved 60 Vbeta and 13 Jbeta primers. Only in-frame clones appear in the TCRdb table, and some are missing; sequencing was by immunoSEQ multiplex PCR. The table records about 300,000 clones, roughly 89% of them present only once. Sequencing was performed on PBMCs. These receptors were taken from a man aged 35 to 55 in good health and CMV-seropositive.

The chain carries TRBV5-6 and TRBJ2-1; D remains ambiguous. V lost 0 bases, J lost 0 bases, and 7 bases lay in between. The CDR3 extends over 15 amino acids. Germline V gene lookup returns CDR1 SGHDT and CDR2 YYEEEE. CDR3 DNA sequence: TGTGCCAGCAGCTTGGGGCAGGACTCCTACAATGAGCAGTTCTTC. Protein: CASSLGQDSYNEQFF. Filled out from reference TRBV5-6 and TRBJ2-1, the complete variable domain reads DAGVTQSPTHLIKTRGQQVTLRCSPKSGHDTVSWYQQALGQGPQFIFQYYEEEERQRGNFPDRFSGHQFPNYSSELNVNALLLGDSALYLCASSLGQDSYNEQFFGPGTRLTVL.

This chain links TRBV7-6 with TRBJ2-1; TRBD2 aligns across 9 bases. The CDR3 is 18 amino acids. Trimming at V came to 2 bases and at J to 0 bases, leaving 8 bases not matched to a gene. The germline CDR1 and CDR2 sequences are SGHVS and FNYEAQ. CDR3 amino acids: CASSLRLAGTTSYNEQFF. Here the CDR3 DNA reads TGTGCCAGCAGCTTAAGGCTAGCGGGAACAACCTCCTACAATGAGCAGTTCTTC.

CDR3 coding DNA: TGTGCCAGCAGTGTTTCGGCCGGGGACAGTGAAGCTTTCTTT. Encoded protein: CASSVSAGDSEAFF. This rearrangement joins TRBV6-5 to TRBJ1-1, with 7 bases aligning to TRBD1. Losses at the gene ends were 5 bases for V and 7 bases for J; bases not matched to a gene: 10. This CDR3 spans 14 amino acids. CDR1 and CDR2 from the germline V gene are MNHEY and SVGAGI.

V usage is TRBV18 and J usage is TRBJ2-2; D remains ambiguous. The CDR3 is 15 residues long. Germline-derived CDR1 and CDR2 are KGHSH and LQKENI. Trimming stripped 1 base from V and 2 bases from J, with 8 bases between. DNA for the CDR3: TGTGCCAGCTCACCACGGAGAGGCAACACCGGGGAGCTGTTTTTT. It is translated as CASSPRRGNTGELFF.

The chain combines TRBV7-9 with TRBJ1-1; 8 bases fit TRBD1. CDR3 length: 14 residues. V dropped 5 bases and J dropped 5; count of bases not matched to a gene: 7. Per germline, CDR1 SEHNR and CDR2 FQNEAQ (reference sequence). This chain's CDR3 is CASSPRTGRTEAFF. CDR3 DNA sequence: TGTGCCAGCAGCCCCCGGACAGGGCGGACTGAAGCTTTCTTT.

The chain employs TRBV28 and TRBJ2-3; TRBD1 is a possible D gene (5 bases). The CDR3 loop spans 16 amino acids. Trimming removed 6 bases at V and 0 bases at J, with 16 bases between. Germline CDR1 MDHEN, CDR2 SYDVKM. CDR3 residues: CASSPSPTASTDTQYF. The CDR3 DNA reads as TGTGCCAGCAGCCCGTCCCCGACAGCTAGCACAGATACGCAGTATTTT.

The chain joins TRBV7-3 to TRBJ1-1, with no clear D. The germline V gene has CDR1 SGHTA and CDR2 FQGTGA. V was pared by 4 bases and J by 1 base, with 7 bases between. The CDR3 is made up of 13 amino acids. CDR3 sequence (DNA): TGTGCCAGCAGCTGGGCGGGGAACACTGAAGCTTTCTTT. As protein: CASSWAGNTEAFF. The whole variable domain, filled in from reference TRBV7-3 and TRBJ1-1, reads GAGVSQTPSNKVTEKGKYVELRCDPISGHTALYWYRQSLGQGPEFLIYFQGTGAADDSGLPNDRFFAVRPEGSVSTLKIQRTERGDSAVYLCASSWAGNTEAFFGQGTRLTVV.

CDR3 in amino acids: CASSSRTSGSNEQFF. CDR3 nucleotides: TGTGCCAGCAGCTCCCGGACTAGCGGGAGTAATGAGCAGTTCTTC. V and J are TRBV11-3 and TRBJ2-1, with 13 bases aligning to TRBD2. The CDR3 sequence is 15 residues long. Trimming removed 4 bases from V and 7 bases from J; junction bases left unmatched: 4. Germline V gives CDR1 SGHNT, CDR2 YENEEA.

The genes are TRBV11-2 and TRBJ2-1, with 8 bases that match TRBD2. V lost 2 bases, J lost 7 bases, and 7 bases stayed unmatched. Germline V gene data show CDR1 as SGHAT and CDR2 as FQNNGV. This CDR3 has 15 amino acids. The CDR3 DNA reads TGTGCCAGCAGCTTAAACCCAGCGGGAGAGAATGAGCAGTTCTTC. It is translated as CASSLNPAGENEQFF.